These 23 T cell receptor beta chains were all obtained from the same sample, sequenced in a study of OX40 agonist ivuxolimab in advanced cancers. Sequenced by immunoSEQ multiplex PCR; TCRdb stores in-frame clones only, minus some. The repertoire holds more than 60,000 clones, with over 80% as singletons. Sequences were derived from CD4+ or CD8+ T cells sorted from blood, sampled in a trial of the OX40 agonist ivuxolimab. Every receptor here comes from an adult with an advanced solid tumor such as melanoma, head and neck, liver or kidney cancer.

The gene calls are TRBV7-3 and TRBJ2-5, with TRBD1 matching over 9 bases. Looked up from germline, CDR1 is SGHTA and CDR2 is FQGTGA. Trimming removed 5 bases from V and 4 bases from J; junction bases left unmatched: 8. The CDR3 is made up of 15 amino acids. The CDR3 here is CASSLGQGSSETQYF. The CDR3 DNA reads TGTGCCAGCAGCCTCGGACAGGGGAGCTCAGAGACCCAGTACTTC. Full variable domain (outside the CDR3, taken from reference TRBV7-3 and TRBJ2-5): GAGVSQTPSNKVTEKGKYVELRCDPISGHTALYWYRQSLGQGPEFLIYFQGTGAADDSGLPNDRFFAVRPEGSVSTLKIQRTERGDSAVYLCASSLGQGSSETQYFGPGTRLLVL.

This clone was seen once. The rearrangement joins TRBV5-1 to TRBJ1-1; D may be TRBD1 (5 bases). Germline V lookup: CDR1 SGHRS, CDR2 YFSETQ. The CDR3 covers 14 residues. V was pared by 4 bases and J by 1 base, with 11 bases between. The CDR3 here is CASSETVPNTEAFF. The CDR3 DNA reads as TGCGCCAGCAGCGAGACAGTACCGAACACTGAAGCTTTCTTT.

The chain recombines TRBV5-1 with TRBJ2-5; possibly TRBD1 for D (6 bases). V gave up 0 bases and J gave up 1 base, with 10 bases separating them. The CDR3 runs 15 residues. The germline V gene has CDR1 SGHRS and CDR2 YFSETQ. CDR3 sequence (DNA): TGCGCCAGCAGCTTGGGGGGGCAGAGCCAAGAGACCCAGTACTTC. It translates to CASSLGGQSQETQYF.

The V gene is TRBV7-9, the J gene TRBJ2-5; D may match TRBD1 or TRBD2 (5 bases each). The CDR3 has 15 amino acids. With 5 bases removed from V and 3 bases from J, the gap between germline ends came to 16 bases. The V gene's germline CDR1 is SEHNR and CDR2 FQNEAQ (reference sequence). The DNA for the CDR3 is TGTGCCAGCAGCCCTAAGGGACGGAGAGAAGAGACCCAGTACTTC. It encodes CASSPKGRREETQYF.

The chain uses TRBV19 and TRBJ2-5, with 8 bases lining up with TRBD1. The CDR3 length is 13 residues. J lost 4 bases, V lost 6 bases, and 4 bases had no gene match. The germline CDR1 and CDR2 sequences are LNHDA and SQIVND (reference sequence). The CDR3 reads CASRRDRLETQYF. The CDR3 DNA reads TGTGCCAGTAGGCGGGACAGGCTAGAGACCCAGTACTTC.

The DNA for the CDR3 is TGTGCCAGCAGGGCGACAGGGGACGATCCTTATAATTCACCCCTCCACTTT. This codes for CASRATGDDPYNSPLHF. The V and J genes are TRBV2 and TRBJ1-6, with 8 bases that match TRBD1. The V segment lost 6 bases and the J segment 4 bases; nucleotides outside the gene matches: 11. The CDR3 is made up of 17 amino acids. Germline loops: CDR1 SNHLY, CDR2 FYNNEI. Full variable domain (missing parts from reference TRBV2 and TRBJ1-6): EPEVTQTPSHQVTQMGQEVILRCVPISNHLYFYWYRQILGQKVEFLVSFYNNEISEKSEIFDDQFSVERPDGSNFTLKIRSTKLEDSAMYFCASRATGDDPYNSPLHFGNGTRLTVT.

V usage is TRBV5-1 and J usage is TRBJ2-3; 10 bases map to TRBD2. The trim removed 2 bases at V and 6 bases at J, leaving 6 bases unmatched. The V gene's germline CDR1 is SGHRS and CDR2 YFSETQ. The CDR3 loop spans 15 amino acids. The CDR3 loop is CASSFSSGGADTQYF. DNA for the CDR3: TGCGCCAGCAGCTTTTCCAGCGGGGGGGCCGATACGCAGTATTTT.

The J gene is TRBJ1-2, the V gene TRBV19; 7 bases agree with TRBD1. Germline CDR1 is LNHDA and CDR2 is SQIVND (reference sequence). The V segment lost 4 bases and the J segment 3 bases; nucleotides outside the gene matches: 11. The CDR3 has 16 amino acids. Written as DNA, the CDR3 is TGTGCCAGTAGTACCCGACAGGGAACGAGGGACTATGGCTACACCTTC. Translated: CASSTRQGTRDYGYTF.

The chain employs TRBV19 and TRBJ1-5; weak D call: TRBD1 (6 bases). The CDR3 runs to 14 residues. Germline V gene sequence: CDR1 LNHDA, CDR2 SQIVND (reference sequence). The V end was cut by 7 bases, the J end by 7 bases, with 17 bases between. In nucleotides, the CDR3 is TGTGCCAGTACCGACGAACAGGGTTTGCAGCCCCAGCATTTT. This sequence encodes CASTDEQGLQPQHF.

The V gene is TRBV7-9, the J gene TRBJ1-1; TRBD1 might be the D (6 bases). CDR1 is SEHNR, CDR2 FQNEAQ, per germline (reference sequence). This CDR3 is 13 amino acids long. Trimming pared 1 base from V and 5 bases from J, leaving 8 bases between. For the CDR3, the DNA is TGTGCCAGCAGCTTAGAGGGGGGGACTGAAGCTTTCTTT. This codes for CASSLEGGTEAFF.

V usage is TRBV9 and J usage is TRBJ1-6; TRBD1 aligns across 7 bases. Germline V gives CDR1 SGDLS, CDR2 YYNGEE. V shed 3 bases, J shed 7 bases, and the junction held 4 bases outside the gene matches. The CDR3 runs 14 residues. The CDR3 DNA sequence: TGTGCCAGCAGCGGCCGGGACAGAAATTCACCCCTCCACTTT. It encodes CASSGRDRNSPLHF.

The chain couples TRBV6-5 to TRBJ2-7; TRBD2 is a possible D gene (6 bases). The CDR3 runs 15 residues. The V and J ends lost 0 bases and 2 bases respectively, with 11 bases between them. Germline V CDR1 and CDR2: MNHEY, SVGAGI. The CDR3 protein is CASSYSVAGTYEQYF. CDR3 bases: TGTGCCAGCAGTTACTCTGTGGCGGGAACCTACGAGCAGTACTTC.

J is TRBJ2-3 and V is TRBV5-1; no reliable D call. Germline lookup yields CDR1 SGHRS and CDR2 YFSETQ. V was trimmed by 0 bases and J by 2 bases, leaving 13 bases between them. The CDR3 covers 16 residues. The CDR3 nucleotides read TGCGCCAGCAGCTTGGGGACGGATAGTAACACAGATACGCAGTATTTT. It yields the protein CASSLGTDSNTDTQYF.

This clone was counted a few times. This chain joins TRBV4-2 and TRBJ2-3; 8 nucleotides line up with TRBD2. V was pared by 4 bases and J by 0 bases, with 6 bases of the junction left unmatched. In germline, CDR1 is LGHNA, CDR2 YNFKEQ. The CDR3 is made up of 16 amino acids. The CDR3 coding sequence is TGTGCCAGCAGCCGTCTTAGCGGGGCTAGCACAGATACGCAGTATTTT. This sequence encodes CASSRLSGASTDTQYF.

Remarks on this clone: One end of the junction varies from germline; a read error may be responsible. This chain uses TRBV9 with TRBJ2-1; no clear D gene. Looked up from germline, CDR1 is SGDLS and CDR2 is YYNGEE. The CDR3 length is 16 residues. The CDR3 is CASSVGALPSDNEQFF. As DNA, the CDR3 is TGTGCCAGCAGCGTAGGGGCACTCCCCTCCGACAATGAGCAGTTCTTC.

The chain combines TRBV7-2 with TRBJ2-5; tentative D call: TRBD2 (6 bases). Germline V lookup: CDR1 SGHTA, CDR2 FQGNSA. The CDR3 runs to 16 residues. Deletions cut 1 base from V and 4 bases from J, with 16 bases between. CDR3 DNA: TGTGCCAGCAGCTTAGGGGGCGGGGCGGCCCGAGAGACCCAGTACTTC. Protein: CASSLGGGAARETQYF.

The chain links TRBV6-1 to TRBJ1-2; unclear D gene. V was pared by 4 bases and J by 4 bases, with 7 bases between. CDR1 is MNHNS, CDR2 SASEGT, per germline. The CDR3 sequence is 12 residues long. In DNA, the CDR3 is TGTGCCAGCAGTGTCGAAGTCTATGGCTACACCTTC. Translating gives CASSVEVYGYTF.

This rearrangement joins TRBV4-1 to TRBJ1-5; no clear D gene. Germline loops: CDR1 MGHRA, CDR2 YSYEKL. With 1 base removed from V and 6 bases from J, the gap between germline ends came to 13 bases. The CDR3 spans 15 residues. The CDR3 spells CASSQGLARSQPQHF. The CDR3 region has the DNA TGCGCCAGCAGCCAAGGGTTAGCGAGGTCTCAGCCCCAGCATTTT.

The CDR3 loop reads CASSEDGARGYTF. The CDR3 coding sequence is TGTGCCAGCAGTGAAGACGGTGCTAGAGGCTACACCTTC. This chain connects TRBV2 to TRBJ1-2; D gene unclear. CDR3 length: 13 residues. Germline CDR1 reads SNHLY; CDR2 reads FYNNEI. V was cut by 1 base and J by 8 bases, with 11 bases left in between.

The V and J genes are TRBV7-2 and TRBJ2-3; no definite D call. Trimming shortened V by 5 bases and J by 2 bases, and 5 bases separated the two germline ends. CDR3 length: 12 residues. Germline V gene sequence: CDR1 SGHTA, CDR2 FQGNSA. CDR3 DNA: TGTGCCAGCAGCCTGGACACAGATACGCAGTATTTT. Amino acid sequence: CASSLDTDTQYF.

The chain combines TRBV29-1 with TRBJ2-6; D remains unclear. V was cut by 2 bases and J by 6 bases, with 8 bases left in between. The germline V gene encodes CDR1 SQVTM and CDR2 ANQGSEA. This CDR3 has 13 amino acids. CDR3 amino acids: CSVEKDQANVLTF. CDR3 DNA sequence: TGCAGCGTTGAAAAGGATCAGGCCAACGTCCTGACTTTC.

This chain links TRBV11-2 with TRBJ2-7; 8 nucleotides line up with TRBD1. From germline, CDR1 is SGHAT and CDR2 FQNNGV. The CDR3 is made up of 14 amino acids. Losses at the gene ends were 1 base for V and 7 bases for J; bases not matched to a gene: 6. Here the CDR3 DNA reads TGTGCCAGCAGCTTAGGGACAGGGACTGGGGAGCAGTACTTC. It yields the protein CASSLGTGTGEQYF. Combining the CDR3 with reference TRBV11-2 and TRBJ2-7 gives the whole variable domain EAGVAQSPRYKIIEKRQSVAFWCNPISGHATLYWYQQILGQGPKLLIQFQNNGVVDDSQLPKDRFSAERLKGVDSTLKIQPAKLEDSAVYLCASSLGTGTGEQYFGPGTRLTVT.

This rearrangement joins TRBV2 to TRBJ1-1, with 8 bases matching TRBD1. With 6 bases clipped from V and 4 bases from J, the junction kept 7 bases outside the gene matches. The CDR3 runs 14 residues. Looked up from germline, CDR1 is SNHLY and CDR2 is FYNNEI. The CDR3 here is CASRQTGVPTEAFF. Written as DNA, the CDR3 is TGTGCCAGCAGACAGACAGGGGTCCCCACTGAAGCTTTCTTT.